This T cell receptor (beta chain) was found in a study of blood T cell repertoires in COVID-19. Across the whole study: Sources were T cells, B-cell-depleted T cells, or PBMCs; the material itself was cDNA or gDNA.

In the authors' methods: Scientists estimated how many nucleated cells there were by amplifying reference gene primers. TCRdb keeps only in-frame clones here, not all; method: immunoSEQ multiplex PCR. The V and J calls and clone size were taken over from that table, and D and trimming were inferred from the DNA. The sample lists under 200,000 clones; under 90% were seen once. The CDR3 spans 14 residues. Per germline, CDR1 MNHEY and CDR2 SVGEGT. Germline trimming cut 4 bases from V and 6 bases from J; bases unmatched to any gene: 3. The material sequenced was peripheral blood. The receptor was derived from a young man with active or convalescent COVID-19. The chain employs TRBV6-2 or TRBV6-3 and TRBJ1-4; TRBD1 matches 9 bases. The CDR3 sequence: CASSFGQGYEKLFF. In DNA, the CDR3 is TGTGCCAGCAGTTTTGGACAGGGGTATGAAAAACTGTTTTTT.